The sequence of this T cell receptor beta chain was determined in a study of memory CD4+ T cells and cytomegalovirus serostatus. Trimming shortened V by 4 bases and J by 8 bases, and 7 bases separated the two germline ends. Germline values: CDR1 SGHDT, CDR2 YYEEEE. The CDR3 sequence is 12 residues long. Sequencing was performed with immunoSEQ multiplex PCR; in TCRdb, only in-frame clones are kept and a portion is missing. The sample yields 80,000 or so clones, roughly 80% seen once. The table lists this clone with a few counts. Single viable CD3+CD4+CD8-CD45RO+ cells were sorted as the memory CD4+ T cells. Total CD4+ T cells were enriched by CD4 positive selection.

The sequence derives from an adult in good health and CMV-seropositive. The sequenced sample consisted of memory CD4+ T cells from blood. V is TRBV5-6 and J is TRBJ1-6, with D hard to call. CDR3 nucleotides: TGTGCCAGCAGCCTGTCTTATTCACCCCTCCACTTT. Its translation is CASSLSYSPLHF.